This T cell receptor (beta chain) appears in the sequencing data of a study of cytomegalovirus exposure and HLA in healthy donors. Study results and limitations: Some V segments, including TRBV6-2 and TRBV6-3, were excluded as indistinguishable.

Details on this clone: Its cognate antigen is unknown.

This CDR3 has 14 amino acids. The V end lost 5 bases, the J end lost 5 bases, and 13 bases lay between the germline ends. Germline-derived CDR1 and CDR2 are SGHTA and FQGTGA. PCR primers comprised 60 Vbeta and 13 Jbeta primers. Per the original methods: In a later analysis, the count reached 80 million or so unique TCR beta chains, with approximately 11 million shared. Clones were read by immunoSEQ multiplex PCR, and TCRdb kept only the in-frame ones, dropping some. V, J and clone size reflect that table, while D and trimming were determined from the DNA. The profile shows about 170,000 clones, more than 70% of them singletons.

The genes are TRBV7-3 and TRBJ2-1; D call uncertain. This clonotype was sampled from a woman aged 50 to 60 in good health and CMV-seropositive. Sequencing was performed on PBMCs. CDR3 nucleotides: TGTGCCAGCAGCCAGACTGGCGGCAACAATGAGCAGTTCTTC. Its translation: CASSQTGGNNEQFF.